The following is a T cell receptor beta chain sequence with its context. TCRdb's table, derived via immunoSEQ multiplex PCR, lists solely in-frame clones and lacks some. The sample includes tens of thousands of clones, around 90% of them seen just once. V trimming: 4 bases; J trimming: 9 bases; junction bases outside the gene matches: 8. This CDR3 is built from 14 residues. The germline CDR1 and CDR2 sequences are SEHNR and FQNEAQ (reference sequence). This sample is drawn from a study of T cells in localized non-small cell lung cancer. Sequencing used peripheral blood, obtained before any cancer treatment. The chain links TRBV7-9 to TRBJ1-1, with 10 bases lining up with TRBD1. This TCR derives from a man aged 35-75 years with stage I squamous cell lung carcinoma. CDR3 region: CASSSPGQGFKAFF. The CDR3 DNA reads as TGTGCCAGCAGCTCCCCGGGACAGGGGTTTAAAGCTTTCTTT.